This TCR beta chain comes out of a study of cytomegalovirus exposure and HLA in healthy donors (dated by TCRdb to between 2016 and 2019). Some background on the complete study: An earlier analysis of around 600 of the donors reported approximately 300 Gb of sequence data and 100 million to 140 million unique TCR beta sequences from around 200 million T cells. Among 398 genotyped donors of the cohort, an average of about 240,000 unique TCR beta nucleotide sequences were sequenced per donor, roughly a sixth of them non-productive. A later genetic analysis took genome-wide SNP genotypes for about 55% of the roughly 700 donors and used that subset as a discovery cohort. Alongside the repertoire data, information on donor age, sex, ethnicity and CMV serostatus was compiled. The T cell repertoires of under 750 subjects were profiled by immunosequencing and related to cytomegalovirus serostatus. An earlier analysis of a few hundred of the donors applied high-throughput TCR beta sequencing to assess whether each TCR beta V gene segment acted as functional or pseudogenic. A later analysis re-analyzed previously published TCR beta repertoires from 666 donors and added high-resolution HLA genotyping to study TCR occurrence patterns. Typing coverage varied by locus: 629-630 donors for A, B, C, DRB1 and DQB1; roughly 500 for DQA1; more than 600 for DPA1; under 490 for DPB1. The study aimed to test whether cataloging public T cell receptors could reveal signatures of past pathogen exposure. Of the roughly 400 genotyped donors, less than 85% were placed in the genetic ancestry cluster associated with self-reported Caucasian donors. Class I and class II HLA loci were covered by the typing at four-digit resolution. Rather than drawing on any new phenotypic data, the later analysis identified candidate immune exposures from TCR beta sequences and the way those sequences occurred across donors. A separate validation cohort of roughly 130 different subjects was used in addition to the approximately 700-subject first cohort. An early release that covered roughly 600 HLA-typed donors contained 250 to 350 gigabases of sequencing data and tens of millions of unique TCR sequences. To predict cytomegalovirus infection status, the study brought together high-throughput TCR immunosequencing, statistical association of individual TCRs with disease status, and machine learning. Roughly five DR-DQ haplotypes were treated as single units for association and clustering because of strong linkage in the cohort. All discovery cohort repertoires had been generated on a single sequencing platform.

In total, 630 or so healthy bone marrow donors made up the cohort. All cohort members were sampled while nominally healthy, although unrecorded immune exposures were likely present. The donor tested CMV seronegative, placing the donor among the 350 or so seronegative members of the cohort. A peripheral blood sample was provided by each donor, and peripheral blood mononuclear cells were used for TCR beta sequencing. Genomic DNA extraction from the blood cell samples was performed with the Qiagen DNeasy Blood Extraction Kit. Study-level results and caveats: The study listed approximately 160 TCR beta chains as associated with cytomegalovirus. The sequencing pipeline was judged likely to have produced a cluster of highly shared sequence variants as a technical artifact. Some IMGT-functional V segments, including TRBV6-2 and TRBV6-3, could not be distinguished by the 87-base-pair reads and were therefore excluded. V-gene and J-gene trimming of TCR beta chains was associated with a missense DCLRE1C variant in a later genetic analysis, and the association was replicated in an independent cohort. Most TCR sequences were observed very rarely across donors, whereas some public TCRs were present in many individuals. The presence/absence analyses assumed that sequencing depth was roughly uniform across donors, and that assumption may not be true. A later analysis found that most CMV-associated TCR beta chains appeared HLA-restricted, with HLA associations seemingly driven largely by CMV exposure. According to a later genetic analysis, donors in an Asian-associated ancestry cluster had fewer N-insertions in productive TCRs than the roughly 670-donor mean. Correlated functional status among segregating V segments might reflect linkage disequilibrium, but an unknown experimental factor could not be ruled out. A later analysis reported that several top co-occurrence clusters appeared linked to parvovirus B19, influenza, CMV and Epstein-Barr virus. A few of the identified cytomegalovirus-associated TCR beta chains were confirmed in vitro to be specific for cytomegalovirus antigens. A later analysis found that TCR association rates varied across HLA loci, with DRB1 alleles showing the most associated TCRs and HLA-C alleles the fewest. It was suggested by the authors that the approach could potentially be generalized to other disease states and immunological phenotypes. About 17 rarely observed V segments, including chromosome 9 orphons, were excluded from the earlier analysis of about 600 of the donors because counts were too low. In an earlier analysis of approximately 590 of the donors, most TCR beta V segments appeared in productive rearrangements about 90% or about 30% of the time, broadly matching IMGT annotations. A later analysis found that HLA-associated TCR beta chains were more clonally expanded and had lower generation probabilities than equally common non-associated chains. The cohort was sequenced for TCR beta chains only, and without alpha or paired-chain data the features that could be detected were limited. In a later analysis, about 16,000 TCR beta sequences were associated with specific HLA alleles at a false discovery rate of 0.05. A further reported finding was that TCR beta sequences accurately predicted the HLA-A and HLA-B alleles for most subjects in the first cohort. The only immune exposure information available for the cohort was CMV serostatus. Strong co-occurrence of HLA alleles, especially DR and DQ, made assigning TCR associations to individual alleles difficult. The classifier was reported to diagnose cytomegalovirus status with high specificity and sensitivity in both the original and validation cohorts. HLA typing was unavailable for some donors at each locus, so association tests used only the typed subset.

The junction shows trimming of 5 bases on V and 0 bases on J, plus 10 bases between the germline ends. From cysteine to phenylalanine, the CDR3 is 14 amino acids long. Of all the DNA, just the CDR3 is kept, 42 bases in frame from base 1. Per the germline V gene, SGHTA is the CDR1 and FQGNSA is the CDR2. Libraries were built with the immunoSEQ multiplex PCR assay. For the multiplex PCR, a mixture combining 60 forward primers for TCR Vbeta segments and 13 reverse primers for TCR Jbeta segments was used. The CDR3 region of rearranged TCR beta genes was amplified from genomic DNA with a multiplex PCR assay. Amplified TCR beta libraries were sequenced as 87-base-pair reads on the Illumina HiSeq System. Per the source publication's procedure: In a later analysis, tens of millions of unique TCR beta chains were counted across the roughly 610 repertoires, and some 10 million of these chains were shared by at least two donors. To remove PCR and sequencing errors, raw reads were error-corrected and collapsed into unique sequences using a nearest-neighbor algorithm that merged closely related sequences. To assign V, D and J gene segments, CDR3 sequences were aligned to IMGT reference sequences. Each retained sequence needed at least a six-nucleotide match to both a V gene segment and a J gene segment. A rearrangement counted as productive if the CDR3 had no stop codons and remained in frame with V and J, and every other rearrangement counted as non-productive. Following IMGT convention, CDR3 was defined as the stretch from the second conserved V-encoded cysteine to the conserved J-encoded phenylalanine. The earlier analysis of 587 of the donors excluded sequences that lacked an unambiguous match to a single V gene segment. An earlier analysis of over 450 of the donors classified V segments as functional when productive rearrangements were above 56.7% and as segregating when the standard deviation between donors was above 5%. A statistical classification framework was built for diagnosing cytomegalovirus status from the catalog of TCR beta chain sequences. A later analysis assigned V and J genes by comparing TCR nucleotide sequences with IMGT/GENE-DB human TR gene sequences. In a later analysis, CDR3 sequences and most-parsimonious VDJ recombination scenarios were assigned using the TCRdist pipeline. In a later analysis, each TCR beta chain was defined by its CDR3 amino acid sequence together with its V-gene family, and reads lacking a unique V-gene family were excluded. In a later analysis, approximately 640 highly shared, low-generation-probability nucleotide sequences were removed to address suspected cross-contamination and a sequencing artifact. A later analysis calculated a clonal expansion index for each public chain from normalized within-repertoire ranks of inferred template counts. In a later analysis, generation probabilities were computed with a VDJ recombination model fitted to out-of-frame rearrangements, and the resulting probabilities were checked against IGoR. Hypergeometric tests were used in a later analysis to score TCR-TCR, TCR-HLA and TCR-CMV co-occurrence, with a repertoire-size bias correction applied to the TCR pairs. In a later analysis, false discovery rates were estimated by permuting HLA or CMV assignments 20 times. In a later analysis, co-occurring TCRs were grouped with DBSCAN, and TCRdist sequence similarity was added when clustering was performed within HLA-allele-positive subsets. Co-occurrence clustering excluded repertoires with fewer than 30,000 or more than 120,000 public chains, plus five with anomalous nucleotide sharing. As stored in TCRdb, this immuneACCESS dataset retains in-frame rearrangements with V and J assigned. A fraction of the clones does not appear; measured against another copy, unresolved V genes explain less than half of the discrepancy, and the remainder lacks a known reason. V and J calls and clone size are those listed in that table; D and trimming were worked out from the DNA. In all, the sample holds 99,000 or so clones, and about 15% of those were seen once. More than 0.65% of the sample lies in the top ten.

Comments on this clone: Its antigen is currently not known. Per-nucleotide qualities are absent, and no much larger clonotype sits a single base away.

The material sequenced was PBMCs. The receptor was isolated from a female donor in good health and CMV-seronegative. The V and J segments used are TRBV7-2 and TRBJ1-1, with TRBD1 perhaps the D gene, on 5 matching bases. The CDR3 region: CASSGGVMNTEAFF. The DNA sequence is TGTGCCAGCAGCGGGGGGGTTATGAACACTGAAGCTTTCTTT.